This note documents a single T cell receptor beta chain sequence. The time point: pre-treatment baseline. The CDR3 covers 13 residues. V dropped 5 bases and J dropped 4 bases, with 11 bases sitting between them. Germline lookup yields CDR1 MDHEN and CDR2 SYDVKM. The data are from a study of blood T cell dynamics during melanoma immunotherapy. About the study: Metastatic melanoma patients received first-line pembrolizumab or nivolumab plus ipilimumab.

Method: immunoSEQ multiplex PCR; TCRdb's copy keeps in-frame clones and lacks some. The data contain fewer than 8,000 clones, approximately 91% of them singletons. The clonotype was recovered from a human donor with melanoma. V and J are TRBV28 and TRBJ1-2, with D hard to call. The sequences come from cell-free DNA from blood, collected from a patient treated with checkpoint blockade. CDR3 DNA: TGTGCCAGCAGTGTCTTGGGGAGCTATGGCTACACCTTC. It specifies CASSVLGSYGYTF.